This TCR beta chain is drawn from a study of shared clonotypes between healthy human individuals. Study overall: The plates for each donor numbered three CD4 naive, three CD4 memory, two CD8 naive and one CD8 memory.

CDR1 and CDR2 from the germline V gene are MNHNY and SVGAGI (reference sequence). This CDR3 comprises 16 residues. Trimming at V came to 0 bases and at J to 4 bases, leaving 5 bases not matched to a gene. Only in-frame clones appear in the TCRdb table, and some are missing; sequencing was by immunoSEQ multiplex PCR. The data contain about 230,000 clones, 65% of them seen just once; the ten biggest clones take up roughly 10%. Sequences were obtained from memory CD4+ T cells sorted from blood. The subset was: CD45RA-negative fraction. This TCR was recovered from a man under 40 in good health. This chain links TRBV6-6 with TRBJ2-2; TRBD1 aligns across 7 bases. The CDR3 loop is CASSYSTGSGTGELFF. The CDR3 nucleotides are TGTGCCAGCAGTTACTCGACAGGGTCGGGCACCGGGGAGCTGTTTTTT.